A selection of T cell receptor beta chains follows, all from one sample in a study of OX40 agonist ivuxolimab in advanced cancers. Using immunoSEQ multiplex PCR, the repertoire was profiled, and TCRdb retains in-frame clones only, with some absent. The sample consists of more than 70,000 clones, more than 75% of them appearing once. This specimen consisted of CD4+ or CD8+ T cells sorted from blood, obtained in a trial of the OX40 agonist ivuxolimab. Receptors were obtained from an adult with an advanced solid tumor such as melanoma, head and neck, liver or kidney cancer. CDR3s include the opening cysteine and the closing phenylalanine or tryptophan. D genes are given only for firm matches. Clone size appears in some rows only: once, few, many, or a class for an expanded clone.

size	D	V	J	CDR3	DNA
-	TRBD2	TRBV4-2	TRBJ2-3	CASSQASRGGGDTQYF	TGTGCCAGCAGCCAAGCCTCTCGCGGGGGTGGAGATACGCAGTATTTT
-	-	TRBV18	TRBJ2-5	CASSPARAETQYF	TGTGCCAGCTCACCCGCGAGGGCCGAGACCCAGTACTTC
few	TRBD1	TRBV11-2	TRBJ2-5	CASSPWTGRETQYF	TGTGCCAGCAGCCCCTGGACAGGGAGGGAGACCCAGTACTTC
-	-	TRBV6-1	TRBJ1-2	CASSEAPGYGYTF	TGTGCCAGCTCCGAGGCCCCAGGGTATGGCTACACCTTC
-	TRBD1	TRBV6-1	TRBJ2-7	CASSELQGASFYEQYF	TGTGCCAGCAGTGAGTTACAGGGGGCAAGCTTCTACGAGCAGTACTTC
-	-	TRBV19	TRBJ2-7	CASSIVGDAGTYEQYF	TGTGCCAGTAGTATAGTAGGGGACGCGGGAACCTACGAGCAGTACTTC
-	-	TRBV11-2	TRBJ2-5	CASTGLGGAETQYF	TGTGCCAGCACCGGGTTGGGGGGAGCGGAGACCCAGTACTTC
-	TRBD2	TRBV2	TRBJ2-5	CASTDVLAGTETQYF	TGTGCCAGCACCGACGTACTAGCGGGTACGGAGACCCAGTACTTC
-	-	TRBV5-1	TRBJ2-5	CASSLRTAKETQYF	TGCGCCAGCAGCTTGCGGACAGCGAAAGAGACCCAGTACTTC
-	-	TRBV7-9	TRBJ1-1	CASSLGEADNTEAFF	TGTGCCAGCAGCTTAGGGGAAGCAGACAACACTGAAGCTTTCTTT
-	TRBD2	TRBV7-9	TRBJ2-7	CASSLATSGSSYEQYF	TGTGCCAGCAGCTTAGCTACTAGCGGGAGCTCCTACGAGCAGTACTTC
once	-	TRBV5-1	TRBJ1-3	CASSSGDLFSGNTIYF	TGCGCCAGCAGCTCGGGGGACCTTTTCTCTGGAAACACCATATATTTT
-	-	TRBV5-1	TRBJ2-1	CASRSADSYNEQFF	TGCGCCAGCAGGTCCGCCGACAGTTACAATGAGCAGTTCTTC
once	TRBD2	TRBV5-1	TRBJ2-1	CASSPLPGLAGNEQFF	TGCGCCAGCAGCCCATTACCGGGACTAGCAGGCAATGAGCAGTTCTTC
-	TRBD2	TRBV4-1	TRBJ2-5	CASSQAWTSGLKETQYF	TGCGCCAGCAGCCAAGCATGGACTAGCGGGCTCAAGGAGACCCAGTACTTC
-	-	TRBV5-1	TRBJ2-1	CASSLAPRTVRSSYNEQFF	TGCGCCAGCAGCTTAGCACCAAGGACGGTTAGGAGCTCCTACAATGAGCAGTTCTTC
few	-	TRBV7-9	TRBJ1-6	CASGRGVPLHF	TGTGCCAGCGGGCGTGGTGTACCCCTCCACTTT
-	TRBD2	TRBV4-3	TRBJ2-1	CASSQVPSGGSYNEQFF	TGCGCCAGCAGCCAAGTACCTAGCGGGGGTTCCTACAATGAGCAGTTCTTC
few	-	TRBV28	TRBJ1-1	CASSFMNTEAFF	TGTGCCAGCAGTTTCATGAACACTGAAGCTTTCTTT
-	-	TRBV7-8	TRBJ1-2	CASSPNTGPQRDYGYTF	TGTGCCAGCAGCCCCAACACCGGGCCTCAAAGAGACTATGGCTACACCTTC
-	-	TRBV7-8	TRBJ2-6	CASSLAAGSGANVLTF	TGTGCCAGCAGCTTAGCGGCGGGGTCTGGGGCCAACGTCCTGACTTTC
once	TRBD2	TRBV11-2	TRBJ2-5	CASSWTSGGETQYF	TGTGCCAGCAGCTGGACTAGCGGGGGTGAGACCCAGTACTTC
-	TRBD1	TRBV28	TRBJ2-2	CASSTRQGSTGELFF	TGTGCCAGCAGTACTCGACAGGGAAGTACCGGGGAGCTGTTTTTT
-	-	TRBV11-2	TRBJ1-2	CASSWGEAGGYTF	TGTGCCAGCAGCTGGGGGGAGGCAGGTGGCTACACCTTC
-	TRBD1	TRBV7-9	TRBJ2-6	CASRRDSPTSGANVLTF	TGTGCCAGCCGTCGGGACAGCCCCACTTCTGGGGCCAACGTCCTGACTTTC
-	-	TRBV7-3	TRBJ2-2	CASSSRPGTGELFF	TGTGCCAGCAGCTCGAGACCCGGGACCGGGGAGCTGTTTTTT
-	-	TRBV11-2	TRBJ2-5	CASSLSTTTQETQYF	TGTGCCAGCAGCCTGTCGACTACGACGCAAGAGACCCAGTACTTC
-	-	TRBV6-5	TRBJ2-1	CASARGNEQFF	TGTGCCAGCGCGAGGGGCAATGAGCAGTTCTTC
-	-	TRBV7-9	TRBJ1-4	CASTRDLNFLLFF	TGTGCCAGCACCCGGGACCTGAACTTCCTGCTGTTTTTT
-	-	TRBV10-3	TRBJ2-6	CAIDSGANVLTF	TGTGCCATCGATTCTGGGGCCAACGTCCTGACTTTC
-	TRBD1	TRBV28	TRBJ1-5	CASNHGQGYSNQPQHF	TGTGCCAGCAATCATGGACAGGGATATAGCAATCAGCCCCAGCATTTT
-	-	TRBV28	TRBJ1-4	CASSLPQGDEKLFF	TGTGCCAGCAGTTTACCCCAAGGAGATGAAAAACTGTTTTTT
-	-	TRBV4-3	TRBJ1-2	CASSQETSPHYGYTF	TGCGCCAGCAGCCAAGAAACTTCCCCCCACTATGGCTACACCTTC
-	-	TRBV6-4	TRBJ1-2	CASSEGQGDGYTF	TGTGCCAGCAGTGAAGGTCAAGGGGATGGCTACACCTTC
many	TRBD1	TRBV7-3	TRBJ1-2	CASSPGQGEGYTF	TGTGCCAGCAGTCCGGGACAGGGGGAGGGCTACACCTTC
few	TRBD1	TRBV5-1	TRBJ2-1	CASSTGTGGEGFF	TGCGCCAGCAGCACCGGGACAGGGGGCGAGGGGTTCTTC
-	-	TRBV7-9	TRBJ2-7	CASSLLGSYEQYF	TGTGCCAGCAGCTTACTCGGGAGTTACGAGCAGTACTTC
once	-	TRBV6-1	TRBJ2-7	CASSAKDHYEQYF	TGTGCCAGCAGTGCAAAGGATCACTACGAGCAGTACTTC
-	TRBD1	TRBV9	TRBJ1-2	CASSLIDRAYTF	TGTGCCAGCAGTCTTATTGACAGGGCCTACACCTTC
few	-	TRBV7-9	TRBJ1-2	CASSLNPTTTGPIIGYTF	TGTGCCAGCAGCTTAAACCCAACAACGACAGGTCCTATTATAGGCTACACCTTC
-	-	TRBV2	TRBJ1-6	CASSDQGQSPLHF	TGTGCCAGCAGTGACCAGGGACAATCACCCCTCCACTTT
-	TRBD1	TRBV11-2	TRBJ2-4	CASSGDRAKNIQYF	TGTGCCAGCAGCGGGGACAGGGCCAAAAACATTCAGTACTTC
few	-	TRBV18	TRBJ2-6	CASSRTVLGANVLTF	TGTGCCAGCTCACGGACAGTTCTTGGGGCCAACGTCCTGACTTTC
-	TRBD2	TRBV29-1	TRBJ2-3	CSASGGSTDTQYF	TGCAGCGCTTCGGGGGGGAGCACAGATACGCAGTATTTT
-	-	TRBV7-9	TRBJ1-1	CASSQDRSYAFF	TGTGCCAGCAGCCAGGACCGCAGTTACGCTTTCTTT
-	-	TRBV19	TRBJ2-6	CASSSGASVLTF	TGTGCCAGTAGCTCTGGGGCCAGCGTCCTGACTTTC
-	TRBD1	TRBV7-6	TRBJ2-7	CASSDPGQGTRRPSYEQYF	TGTGCCAGCAGTGACCCGGGACAGGGGACCCGACGGCCATCCTACGAGCAGTACTTC
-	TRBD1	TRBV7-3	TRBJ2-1	CASSQGAEQFF	TGTGCCAGCAGCCAGGGGGCTGAGCAGTTCTTC